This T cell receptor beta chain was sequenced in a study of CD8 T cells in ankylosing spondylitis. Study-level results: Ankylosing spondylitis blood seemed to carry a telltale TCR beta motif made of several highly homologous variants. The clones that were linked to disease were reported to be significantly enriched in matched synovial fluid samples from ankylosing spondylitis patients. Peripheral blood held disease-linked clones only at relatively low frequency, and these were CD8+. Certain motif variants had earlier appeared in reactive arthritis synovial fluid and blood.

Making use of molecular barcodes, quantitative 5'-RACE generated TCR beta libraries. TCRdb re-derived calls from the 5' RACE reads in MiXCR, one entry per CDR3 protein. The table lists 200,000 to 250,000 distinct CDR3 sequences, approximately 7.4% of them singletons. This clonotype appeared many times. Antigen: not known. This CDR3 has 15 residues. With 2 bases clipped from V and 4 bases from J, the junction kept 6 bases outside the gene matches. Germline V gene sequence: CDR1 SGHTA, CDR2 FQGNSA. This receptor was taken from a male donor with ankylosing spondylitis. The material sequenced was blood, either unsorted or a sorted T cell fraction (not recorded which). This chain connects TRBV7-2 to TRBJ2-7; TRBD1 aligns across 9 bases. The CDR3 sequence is CASSLIGQGKYEQYF. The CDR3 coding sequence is TGTGCCAGCAGCTTAATTGGACAGGGGAAATACGAGCAGTACTTC.